These T cell receptor beta chains were read from a single sample in a study of blood T cell repertoires in COVID-19. Assay used: immunoSEQ multiplex PCR; TCRdb lists only in-frame clones, some missing. Of tens of thousands of clones listed, around nine tenths are singletons. Sequences were obtained from peripheral blood. These receptors originate from an elderly woman with active or convalescent COVID-19. CDR3s include the opening cysteine and the closing phenylalanine or tryptophan. Only some rows state a clone size, as once, few, many or a class for expanded clones.

abundance,j_gene,v_gene,CDR3aa
.,TRBJ2-7,TRBV12-3/TRBV12-4,CASSLERYEQYF
.,TRBJ1-6,TRBV6-6,CASSPAGSNSPLHF
.,TRBJ2-3,TRBV7-2,CASSFSGGTDTQYF
.,TRBJ1-6,TRBV2,CAIDGLGGNSPLHF
.,TRBJ1-1,TRBV14,CASSQQGYTEAFF
.,TRBJ1-6,TRBV5-4,CASSSTGSVVSPLHF
.,TRBJ2-1,TRBV6-5,CASSYGTSGGSYEQFF
.,TRBJ2-7,TRBV6-5,CASSTGTSGVHEQYF
.,TRBJ1-6,TRBV5-6,CASSLPKTYSPLHF
.,TRBJ1-1,TRBV28,CASSLGRVGTEAFF
.,TRBJ1-4,TRBV4-2,CASSRQGALTNEKLFF
.,TRBJ2-7,TRBV19,CASSILAGTYEQYF
.,TRBJ1-1,TRBV5-1,CASSPHRDLNTEAFF
few,TRBJ1-2,TRBV30,CAGEAGAIGYTF
.,TRBJ2-7,TRBV10-1,CASSNKVRGGEQYF
.,TRBJ1-1,TRBV28,CASSSPGGNGAEAFF
.,TRBJ2-3,TRBV25-1,CASSEGARGRADTQYF
.,TRBJ2-5,TRBV4-1,CASSQGGGRGGPRETQYF
once,TRBJ2-1,TRBV7-6,CASSPRDFGTGSYNEQFF
.,TRBJ1-6,TRBV6-5,CASSMAGGSSPLHF
.,TRBJ1-2,TRBV28,CASSPSVGGYYGYTF
.,TRBJ2-6,TRBV5-1,CASTDRGPGANVLTF
.,TRBJ2-1,TRBV7-9,CASSRTSGATYNEQFF
once,TRBJ1-6,TRBV7-2,CASSSTGGRSPLHF
.,TRBJ1-2,TRBV20-1,CSARDGLGSTF
.,TRBJ1-4,TRBV27,CASSDQGQGTTNEKLFF
.,TRBJ2-7,TRBV3-1/TRBV3-2,CASRTGTGAYEQYF
.,TRBJ1-1,TRBV6-5,CASSYSGGGSTEAFF
.,TRBJ2-7,TRBV5-4,CASSLPGQGSYEQYF
.,TRBJ1-1,TRBV6-2/TRBV6-3,CASSSPDRVTEAFF
.,TRBJ1-2,TRBV7-9,CARTGQVGGYTF
once,TRBJ2-7,TRBV27,CASKQLDPYEQYF